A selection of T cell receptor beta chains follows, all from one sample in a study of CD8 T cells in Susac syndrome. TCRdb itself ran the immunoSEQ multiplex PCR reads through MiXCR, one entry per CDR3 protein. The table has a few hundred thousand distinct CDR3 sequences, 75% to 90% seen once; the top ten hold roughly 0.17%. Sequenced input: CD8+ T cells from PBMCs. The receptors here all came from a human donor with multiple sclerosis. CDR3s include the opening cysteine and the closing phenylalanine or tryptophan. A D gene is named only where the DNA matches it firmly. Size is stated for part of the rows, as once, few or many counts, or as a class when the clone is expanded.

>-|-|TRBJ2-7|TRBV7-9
CASSADLEANTYEQYF
TGTGCCAGCAGCGCGGACCTCGAAGCAAATACCTACGAGCAGTACTTC
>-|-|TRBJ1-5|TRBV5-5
CASSLGSVITLGQPQHF
TGTGCCAGCAGCTTGGGGAGCGTTATAACCCTGGGTCAGCCCCAGCATTTT
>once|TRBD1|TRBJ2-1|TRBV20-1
CSAAPTGENEQFF
TGCAGTGCTGCACCGACAGGGGAAAATGAGCAGTTCTTC
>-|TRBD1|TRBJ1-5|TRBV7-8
CASSRYRDSSNQPQHF
TGTGCCAGCAGCCGCTACCGGGACAGCAGCAATCAGCCCCAGCATTTT
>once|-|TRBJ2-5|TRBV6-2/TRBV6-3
CASTPGTYEETQYF
TGTGCCAGCACCCCCGGGACGTATGAAGAGACCCAGTACTTC
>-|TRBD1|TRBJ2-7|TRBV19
CASSYETGVSSYEQYF
TGTGCCAGTAGCTATGAGACAGGGGTCAGCTCCTACGAGCAGTACTTC
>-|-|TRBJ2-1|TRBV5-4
CASSFLTGENNEQFF
TGTGCCAGCAGCTTCCTGACGGGAGAGAACAATGAGCAGTTCTTC
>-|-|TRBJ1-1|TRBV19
CASSIDQTIMNTEAFF
TGTGCCAGTAGTATAGATCAGACAATCATGAACACTGAAGCTTTCTTT
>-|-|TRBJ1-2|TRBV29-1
CSANPLLQGVRGYTF
TGCAGCGCAAACCCCTTGCTCCAGGGTGTGAGGGGCTACACCTTC
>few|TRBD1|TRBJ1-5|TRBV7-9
CASSVDRFHQPQHF
TGTGCCAGCAGCGTGGACAGGTTTCATCAGCCCCAGCATTTT
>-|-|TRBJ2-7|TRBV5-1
CASFVSGGGEQYF
TGCGCCAGCTTTGTCTCCGGGGGCGGAGAGCAGTACTTC
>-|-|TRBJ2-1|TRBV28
CASTPETLSSYNEQFF
TGTGCCAGCACCCCAGAGACTCTCTCATCCTACAATGAGCAGTTCTTC
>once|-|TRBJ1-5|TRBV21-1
CASSTLSCWWVNQPQHF
TGTGCCAGCAGTACGCTCTCTTGTTGGTGGGTCAATCAGCCCCAGCATTTT
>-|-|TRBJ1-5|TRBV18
CASSGRDSNQPQHF
TGTGCCAGCTCCGGCAGGGATAGCAATCAGCCCCAGCATTTT
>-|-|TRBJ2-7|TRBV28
CASSFDSSYEQYF
TGTGCCAGCAGTTTCGATAGCTCCTACGAGCAGTACTTC
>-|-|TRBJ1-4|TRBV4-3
CASSQGAWLNEKLFF
TGCGCCAGCAGCCAGGGTGCCTGGCTTAATGAAAAACTGTTTTTT
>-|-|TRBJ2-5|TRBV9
CASSPQGGGGQETQYF
TGTGCCAGCAGCCCCCAGGGAGGGGGAGGGCAAGAGACCCAGTACTTC
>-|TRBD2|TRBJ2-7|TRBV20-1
CSAHEGLAGGYEQYF
TGCAGTGCTCACGAGGGACTAGCGGGAGGCTACGAGCAGTACTTC
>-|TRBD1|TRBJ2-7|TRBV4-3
CASSQDRSGQGGAYEQYF
TGCGCCAGCAGCCAAGATCGTTCCGGACAGGGTGGGGCCTACGAGCAGTACTTC
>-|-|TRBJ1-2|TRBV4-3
CASSQEALGPIPYGYTF
TGCGCCAGCAGCCAAGAGGCCCTTGGACCTATCCCCTATGGCTACACCTTC
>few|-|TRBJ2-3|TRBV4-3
CASSQDPGGLGTDTQYF
TGCGCCAGCAGCCAAGATCCTGGGGGCTTGGGCACAGATACGCAGTATTTT
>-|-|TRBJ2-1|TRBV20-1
CSARDGTRESYNEQFF
TGCAGTGCTAGAGATGGAACTAGGGAATCCTACAATGAGCAGTTCTTC
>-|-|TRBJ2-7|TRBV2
CAGSRVPPYEQYF
TGTGCCGGCAGCAGGGTCCCCCCCTACGAGCAGTACTTC
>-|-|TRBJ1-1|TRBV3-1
CASSQDHVDPATGTEAFF
TGTGCCAGCAGCCAAGATCACGTCGACCCCGCCACAGGAACTGAAGCTTTCTTT
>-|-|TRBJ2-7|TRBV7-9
CASSDSRAAYEQYF
TGTGCCAGCAGCGATTCACGGGCTGCCTACGAGCAGTACTTC
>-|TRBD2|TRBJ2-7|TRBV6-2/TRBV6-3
CASSYFTGGYEQYF
TGTGCCAGCAGTTACTTTACGGGAGGCTACGAGCAGTACTTC
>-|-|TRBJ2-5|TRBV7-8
CASSLGAWGEVLRTQYF
TGTGCCAGCAGCTTAGGGGCTTGGGGGGAAGTTCTTCGGACCCAGTACTTC
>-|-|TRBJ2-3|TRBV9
CASSRDLLTDTQYF
TGTGCCAGCAGCCGGGACTTGCTCACAGATACGCAGTATTTT
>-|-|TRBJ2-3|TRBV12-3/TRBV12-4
CASSLVGIGDTQYF
TGTGCCAGCAGTTTAGTCGGGATTGGAGATACGCAGTATTTT
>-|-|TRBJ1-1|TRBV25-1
CASIGAEGITEAFF
TGTGCCAGCATTGGGGCGGAGGGTATAACTGAAGCTTTCTTT
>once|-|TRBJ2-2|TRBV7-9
CASYPTGAVGTGELFF
TGTGCCAGCTACCCAACGGGGGCCGTCGGCACCGGGGAGCTGTTTTTT
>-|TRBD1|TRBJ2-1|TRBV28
CASHPRDRAYNEQFF
TGTGCCAGCCACCCCCGGGACAGGGCTTACAATGAGCAGTTCTTC
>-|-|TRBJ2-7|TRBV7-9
CASSLPAGDEQYF
TGTGCCAGCAGCTTACCCGCAGGGGACGAGCAGTACTTC
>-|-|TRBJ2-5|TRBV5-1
CASSDLTGTQETQYF
TGCGCCAGCAGCGACCTGACAGGAACACAAGAGACCCAGTACTTC
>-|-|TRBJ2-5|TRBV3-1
CASSQWDPSPETQYF
TGTGCCAGCAGCCAATGGGACCCCTCCCCGGAGACCCAGTACTTC
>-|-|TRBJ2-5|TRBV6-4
CASSDGDFQGIVQETQYF
TGTGCCAGCAGTGACGGGGACTTTCAGGGGATAGTACAAGAGACCCAGTACTTC
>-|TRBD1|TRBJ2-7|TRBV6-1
CATRDRDSSYEQYF
TGTGCCACGCGGGACAGGGATAGCTCCTACGAGCAGTACTTC
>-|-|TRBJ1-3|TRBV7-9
CASSFMDVGIAGNTIYF
TGTGCCAGCAGCTTTATGGACGTTGGGATAGCCGGAAACACCATATATTTT
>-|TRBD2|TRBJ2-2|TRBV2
CASSEIGREGITGELFF
TGTGCCAGCAGTGAGATTGGACGGGAGGGTATCACCGGGGAGCTGTTTTTT
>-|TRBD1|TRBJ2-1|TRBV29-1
CSVGTGVDEQFF
TGCAGCGTCGGGACAGGCGTGGATGAGCAGTTCTTC
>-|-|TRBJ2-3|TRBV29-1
CSVAGQGSFPDTQYF
TGCAGCGTTGCTGGGCAGGGCTCTTTTCCGGATACGCAGTATTTT
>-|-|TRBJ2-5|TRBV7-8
CASSERLGRVQETQYF
TGTGCCAGCAGCGAACGCCTTGGAAGGGTCCAAGAGACCCAGTACTTC
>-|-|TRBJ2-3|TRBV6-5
CASSPGRHRTDTQYF
TGTGCCAGCAGTCCCGGCAGACACCGCACAGATACGCAGTATTTT
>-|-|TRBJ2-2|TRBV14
CASSPASTGELFF
TGTGCCAGCAGCCCAGCGAGTACCGGGGAGCTGTTTTTT
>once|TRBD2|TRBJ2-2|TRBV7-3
CASSLTLSTSPSGRTGELFF
TGTGCCAGCAGCTTAACGCTATCGACCTCGCCTAGCGGGAGAACCGGGGAGCTGTTTTTT
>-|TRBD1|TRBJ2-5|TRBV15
CATSTIWTGPQETQYF
TGTGCCACCAGCACAATCTGGACAGGGCCACAAGAGACCCAGTACTTC
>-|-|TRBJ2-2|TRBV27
CASSSNLRSSFTGELFF
TGTGCCAGCAGTTCGAATCTAAGGTCCTCTTTCACCGGGGAGCTGTTTTTT
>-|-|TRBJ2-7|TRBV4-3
CASSQVGVSEQYF
TGCGCCAGCAGCCAAGTAGGGGTCAGCGAGCAGTACTTC
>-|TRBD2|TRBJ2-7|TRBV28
CASSLPPGGLSSYEQYF
TGTGCCAGCAGCCTTCCCCCGGGGGGGTTGAGCTCCTACGAGCAGTACTTC
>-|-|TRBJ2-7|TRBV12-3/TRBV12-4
CASSSGHNYEQYF
TGTGCCAGCAGTTCGGGACATAACTACGAGCAGTACTTC
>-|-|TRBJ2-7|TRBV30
CAWRQARSSYEQYF
TGTGCCTGGAGACAGGCCCGGAGCTCCTACGAGCAGTACTTC
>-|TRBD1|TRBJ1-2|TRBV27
CASSLSNRGIHGYTF
TGTGCCAGCAGTTTATCTAACAGGGGGATTCATGGCTACACCTTC
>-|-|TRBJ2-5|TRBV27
CASSLGGHETQYF
TGTGCCAGCAGTTTGGGTGGACACGAGACCCAGTACTTC
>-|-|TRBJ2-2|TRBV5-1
CASSLGDGTANTGELFF
TGCGCCAGCAGCTTAGGTGACGGGACGGCGAACACCGGGGAGCTGTTTTTT
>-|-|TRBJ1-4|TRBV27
CASSLTESPEKLFF
TGTGCCAGCAGTTTGACAGAAAGCCCTGAAAAACTGTTTTTT
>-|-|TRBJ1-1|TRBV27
CASSPRGGLNTEAFF
TGTGCCAGCAGTCCCCGGGGAGGGCTGAACACTGAAGCTTTCTTT
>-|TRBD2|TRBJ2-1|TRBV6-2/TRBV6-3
CASSYSSYGRDLEQFF
TGTGCCAGCAGTTACTCATCTTACGGGAGGGATCTTGAGCAGTTCTTC
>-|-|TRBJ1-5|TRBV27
CASSLYFPGASNQPQHF
TGTGCCAGCAGTTTATACTTTCCAGGGGCTAGCAATCAGCCCCAGCATTTT
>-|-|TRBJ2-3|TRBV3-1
CASSQRTEDTQYF
TGTGCCAGCAGCCAGCGGACTGAGGATACGCAGTATTTT
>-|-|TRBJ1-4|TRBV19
CASSTSDAETNQHTNEKLFF
TGTGCCAGTAGTACAAGCGACGCAGAGACAAACCAACACACTAATGAAAAACTGTTTTTT